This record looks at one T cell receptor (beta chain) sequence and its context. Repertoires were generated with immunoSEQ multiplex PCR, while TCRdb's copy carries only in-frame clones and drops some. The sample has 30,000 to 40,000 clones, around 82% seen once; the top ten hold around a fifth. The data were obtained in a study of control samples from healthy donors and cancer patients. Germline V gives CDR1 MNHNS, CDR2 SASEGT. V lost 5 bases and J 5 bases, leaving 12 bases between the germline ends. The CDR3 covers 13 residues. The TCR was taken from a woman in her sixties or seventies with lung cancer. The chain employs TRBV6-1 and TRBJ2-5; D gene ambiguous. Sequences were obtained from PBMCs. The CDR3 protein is CASSFWSGETQYF. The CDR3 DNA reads TGTGCCAGCAGTTTCTGGTCTGGGGAGACCCAGTACTTC.